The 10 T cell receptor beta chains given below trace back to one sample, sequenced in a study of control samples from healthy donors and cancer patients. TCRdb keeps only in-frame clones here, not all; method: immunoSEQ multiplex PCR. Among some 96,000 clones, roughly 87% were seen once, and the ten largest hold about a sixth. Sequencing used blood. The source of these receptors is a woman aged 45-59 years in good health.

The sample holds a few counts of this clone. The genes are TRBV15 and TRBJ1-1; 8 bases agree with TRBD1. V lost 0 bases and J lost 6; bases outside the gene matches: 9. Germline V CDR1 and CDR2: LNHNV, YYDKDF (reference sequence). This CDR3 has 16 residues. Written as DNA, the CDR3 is TGTGCCACCAGCAGAGATCTGATGGACAGGGCAGCTGAAGCTTTCTTT. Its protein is CATSRDLMDRAAEAFF. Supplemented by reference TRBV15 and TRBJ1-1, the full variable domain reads DAMVIQNPRYQVTQFGKPVTLSCSQTLNHNVMYWYQQKSSQAPKLLFHYYDKDFNNEADTPDNFQSRRPNTSFCFLDIRSPGLGDTAMYLCATSRDLMDRAAEAFFGQGTRLTVV.

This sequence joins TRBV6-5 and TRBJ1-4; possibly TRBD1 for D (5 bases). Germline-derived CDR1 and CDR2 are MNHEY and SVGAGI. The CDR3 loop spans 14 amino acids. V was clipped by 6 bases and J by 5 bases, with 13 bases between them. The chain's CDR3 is CASRPGPLNEKLFF. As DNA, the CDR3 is TGTGCCAGCAGGCCGGGACCCCTGAATGAAAAACTGTTTTTT.

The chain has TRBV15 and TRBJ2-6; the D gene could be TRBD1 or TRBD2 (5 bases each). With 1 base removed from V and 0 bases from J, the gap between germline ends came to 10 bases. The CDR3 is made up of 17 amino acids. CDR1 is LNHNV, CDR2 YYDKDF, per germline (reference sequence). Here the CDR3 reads CATSRGGPLSGANVLTF. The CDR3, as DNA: TGTGCCACCAGCAGAGGGGGACCTCTCTCTGGGGCCAACGTCCTGACTTTC.

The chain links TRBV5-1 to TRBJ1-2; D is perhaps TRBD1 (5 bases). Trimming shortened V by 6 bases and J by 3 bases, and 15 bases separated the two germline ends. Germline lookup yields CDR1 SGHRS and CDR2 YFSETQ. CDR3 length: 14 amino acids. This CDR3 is CASKENRLDYGYTF. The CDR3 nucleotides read TGCGCCAGCAAGGAGAACAGGTTAGACTATGGCTACACCTTC.

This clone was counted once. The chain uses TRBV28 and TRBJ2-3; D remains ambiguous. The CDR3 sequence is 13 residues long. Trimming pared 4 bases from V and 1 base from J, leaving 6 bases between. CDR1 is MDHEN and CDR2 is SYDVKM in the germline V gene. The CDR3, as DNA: TGTGCCAGCAGTTCGTCTGGCACAGATACGCAGTATTTT. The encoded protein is CASSSSGTDTQYF.

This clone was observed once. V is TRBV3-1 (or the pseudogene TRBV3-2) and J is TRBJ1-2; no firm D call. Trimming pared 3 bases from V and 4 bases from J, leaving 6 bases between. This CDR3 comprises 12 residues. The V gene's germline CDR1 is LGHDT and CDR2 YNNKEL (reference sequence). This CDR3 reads CASSQTSYGYTF. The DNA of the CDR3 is TGTGCCAGCAGCCAGACCAGCTATGGCTACACCTTC.

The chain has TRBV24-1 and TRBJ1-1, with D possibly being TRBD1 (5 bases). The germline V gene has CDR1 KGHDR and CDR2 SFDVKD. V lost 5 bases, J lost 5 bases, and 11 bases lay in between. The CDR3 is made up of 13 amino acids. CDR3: CATSVRGGTEAFF. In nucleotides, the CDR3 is TGTGCCACCAGTGTTCGGGGGGGGACTGAAGCTTTCTTT.

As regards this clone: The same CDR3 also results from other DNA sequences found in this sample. CDR3 residues: CASSPPRGATNEKLFF. As DNA, the CDR3 is TGCGCCAGCAGCCCCCCGCGGGGCGCAACTAATGAAAAACTGTTTTTT. This sequence joins TRBV4-1 and TRBJ1-4; possible D gene TRBD1, 5 bases. CDR1 MGHRA and CDR2 YSYEKL come from the germline V gene. This CDR3 is built from 16 residues. V shed 4 bases and J shed 0 bases, with 12 bases lying between them.

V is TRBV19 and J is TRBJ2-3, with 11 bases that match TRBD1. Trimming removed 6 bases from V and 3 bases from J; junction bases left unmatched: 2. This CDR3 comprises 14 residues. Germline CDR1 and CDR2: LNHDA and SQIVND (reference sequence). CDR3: CASRGQGATDTQYF. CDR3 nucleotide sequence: TGTGCCAGTAGAGGACAGGGGGCAACAGATACGCAGTATTTT.

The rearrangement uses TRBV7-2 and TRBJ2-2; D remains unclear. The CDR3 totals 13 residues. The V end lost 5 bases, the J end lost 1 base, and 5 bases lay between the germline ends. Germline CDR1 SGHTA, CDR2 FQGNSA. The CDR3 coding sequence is TGTGCCAGCAGCCGGGTGAACACCGGGGAGCTGTTTTTT. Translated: CASSRVNTGELFF.